One and the same sample provided the 11 T cell receptor beta chains below, sequenced in a study of T-cell reconstitution after alpha-beta-depleted transplantation in children (dated by TCRdb to the mid-2010s). Read against the paper, the sample's treatment or condition label means: allogeneic hematopoietic cell transplantation with graft depleted of TCRalphabeta T cells and CD19 B cells. The library was produced with PCR. Sequencing was performed on an Illumina HiSeq 2500. TCR libraries were prepared with molecular barcoding, using unique molecular identifiers to normalize TCRbeta repertoire quantification. TCRdb trimmed public reads at Q25 via fastp, called clones via MiXCR and kept in-frame beta chains. Records with the same CDR3 protein are collapsed into one entry carrying the most frequent genes and DNA. A total of around 210,000 distinct CDR3 sequences appear in this sample, around 7% of them only once. Clones ranked in the top ten supply 5.5% of the sample.

The sample here was PBMCs, taken before TCRalphabeta/CD19-depleted stem cell transplant. These receptors all come from a boy younger than 10 with acute lymphoblastic leukemia, due to receive a stem cell transplant.

This clonotype was recorded at least ten times. The V and J genes are TRBV5-1 and TRBJ2-5, with TRBD2 identical over 10 bases. The CDR3 consists of 20 residues. V lost 0 bases, J lost 1 base, and 15 bases stayed unmatched. Germline lookup yields CDR1 SGHRS and CDR2 YFSETQ. The CDR3 loop reads CASSLVGLAGATRSQETQYF. The CDR3 region has the DNA TGCGCCAGCAGCTTGGTAGGGCTAGCGGGGGCAACTCGATCCCAAGAGACCCAGTACTTC.

The sample holds many counts of this clonotype. This rearrangement joins TRBV9 to TRBJ2-7; 13 bases match TRBD2. V dropped 4 bases and J dropped 4; count of bases not matched to a gene: 2. The germline V gene encodes CDR1 SGDLS and CDR2 YYNGEE. The CDR3 has 14 amino acids. Here the CDR3 DNA reads TGTGCCAGCAGCCGGGGACTAGCGGGGTACGAGCAGTACTTC. This gives the protein CASSRGLAGYEQYF.

The chain is built from TRBV2 and TRBJ1-2, with 11 bases lining up with TRBD1. The junction had 6 bases not matched to a gene; V was cut back by 5 bases and J by 7 bases. The CDR3 is made up of 14 amino acids. Germline values: CDR1 SNHLY, CDR2 FYNNEI. The CDR3 region is CASSKDRGQRGYTF. CDR3 in DNA: TGTGCCAGCAGTAAGGACAGGGGGCAGCGTGGCTACACCTTC.

This clonotype was found a few times. The rearrangement uses TRBV7-8 and TRBJ1-3; D remains unclear. Germline assignment: CDR1 SGHVS and CDR2 FQNEAQ. The CDR3 is made up of 15 amino acids. The V end lost 0 bases, the J end lost 0 bases, and 6 bases lay between the germline ends. The CDR3 spells CASSLAVDSGNTIYF. Written as DNA, the CDR3 is TGTGCCAGCAGCTTAGCGGTAGACTCTGGAAACACCATATATTTT.

There are many counts of this clonotype. This chain uses TRBV6-2 or TRBV6-3 with TRBJ2-1; D is tentatively TRBD1 or TRBD2 (5 bases each). The CDR3 extends over 16 amino acids. V shed 6 bases and J shed 4 bases, with 19 bases lying between them. Germline V lookup: CDR1 MNHEY, CDR2 SVGEGT. The CDR3 protein is CASRSQRGEGYNEQFF. The CDR3 DNA reads TGTGCCAGCAGATCACAGAGGGGAGAGGGTTACAATGAGCAGTTCTTC.

Many counts were recorded for this clonotype. The rearrangement uses TRBV28 and TRBJ1-1; the D is unclear. The CDR3 runs 15 residues. Trimming took 7 bases from V and 4 from J, leaving 19 bases between them. CDR1 is MDHEN and CDR2 is SYDVKM in the germline V gene. The CDR3 DNA sequence: TGTGCCAGCATTAAAGATGAGGTAGTGATCACTGAAGCTTTCTTT. Translated: CASIKDEVVITEAFF.

This clonotype was counted ten times or more. The chain is built from TRBV20-1 and TRBJ1-1; possible D gene TRBD1, 5 bases. Trimming took 2 bases from V and 6 from J, leaving 16 bases between them. Germline V gene data show CDR1 as DFQATT and CDR2 as SNEGSKA (reference sequence). The CDR3 is 14 amino acids. The chain's CDR3 is CSARLGTFFPEAFF. The CDR3 DNA follows: TGCAGTGCTAGATTGGGGACTTTTTTCCCTGAAGCTTTCTTT.

The chain couples TRBV11-2 to TRBJ2-5; D not certain. CDR3 size: 15 residues. Trimming took off 2 bases at V and 3 bases at J, with 13 bases between the two ends. Germline CDR1 and CDR2: SGHAT and FQNNGV. The CDR3 DNA reads as TGTGCCAGCAGCTTACTTTGGAGCCTAAAAGAGACCCAGTACTTC. It yields the protein CASSLLWSLKETQYF. Full variable domain (remainder filled in from reference TRBV11-2 and TRBJ2-5): EAGVAQSPRYKIIEKRQSVAFWCNPISGHATLYWYQQILGQGPKLLIQFQNNGVVDDSQLPKDRFSAERLKGVDSTLKIQPAKLEDSAVYLCASSLLWSLKETQYFGPGTRLLVL.

This clonotype was observed many times. The chain combines TRBV28 with TRBJ2-7; tentatively, D is TRBD1 or TRBD2 (6 bases each). Germline V gene sequence: CDR1 MDHEN, CDR2 SYDVKM. V dropped 5 bases and J dropped 1 base, with 12 bases sitting between them. The CDR3 runs 14 residues. The CDR3 DNA is TGTGCCAGCAGTCGCTCGGGGGCTTCCTACGAGCAGTACTTC. The encoded protein is CASSRSGASYEQYF.

This clonotype turned up a few times. The chain has TRBV20-1 and TRBJ1-6; 12 bases are shared with TRBD1. CDR3 length: 14 residues. Per germline, CDR1 DFQATT and CDR2 SNEGSKA (reference sequence). CDR3 sequence (DNA): TGCACCACGGGGACAGGGGGCTCTTATTCACCCCTCCACTTT. Residues: CTTGTGGSYSPLHF.

Ten or more counts support this clonotype. The chain has TRBV11-2 and TRBJ2-1, with D maybe TRBD2 (7 bases). CDR3 length: 15 residues. Trimming cost V 6 bases and J 8 bases, with 20 bases left between them. Germline lookup yields CDR1 SGHAT and CDR2 FQNNGV. CDR3 in amino acids: CASSFRGGARDEQFF. CDR3 DNA sequence: TGTGCCAGCAGTTTTCGTGGGGGGGCCCGAGATGAGCAGTTCTTC.